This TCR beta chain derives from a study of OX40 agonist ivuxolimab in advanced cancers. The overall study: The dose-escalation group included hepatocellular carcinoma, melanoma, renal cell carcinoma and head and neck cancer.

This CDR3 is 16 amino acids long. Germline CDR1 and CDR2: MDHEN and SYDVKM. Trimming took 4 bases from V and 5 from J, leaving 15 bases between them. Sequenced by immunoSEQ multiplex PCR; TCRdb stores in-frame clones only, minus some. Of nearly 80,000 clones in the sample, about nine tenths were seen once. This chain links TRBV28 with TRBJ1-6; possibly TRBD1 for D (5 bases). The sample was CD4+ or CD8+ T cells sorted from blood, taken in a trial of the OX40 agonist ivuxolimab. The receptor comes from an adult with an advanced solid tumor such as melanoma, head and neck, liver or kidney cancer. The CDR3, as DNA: TGTGCCAGCAGTTCCCCGGGACGAGGGAATAATTCACCCCTCCACTTT. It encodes CASSSPGRGNNSPLHF.